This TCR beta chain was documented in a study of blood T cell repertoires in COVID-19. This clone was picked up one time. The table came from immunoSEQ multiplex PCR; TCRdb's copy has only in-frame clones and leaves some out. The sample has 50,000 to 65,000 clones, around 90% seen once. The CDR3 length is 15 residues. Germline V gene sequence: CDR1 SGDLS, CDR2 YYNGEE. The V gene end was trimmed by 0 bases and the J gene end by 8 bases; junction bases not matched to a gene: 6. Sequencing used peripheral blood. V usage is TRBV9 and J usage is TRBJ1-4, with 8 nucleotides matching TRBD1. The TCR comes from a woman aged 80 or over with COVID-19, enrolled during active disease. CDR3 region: CASSVAPGGDEKLFF. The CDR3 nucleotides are TGTGCCAGCAGCGTAGCGCCAGGGGGCGACGAAAAACTGTTTTTT.